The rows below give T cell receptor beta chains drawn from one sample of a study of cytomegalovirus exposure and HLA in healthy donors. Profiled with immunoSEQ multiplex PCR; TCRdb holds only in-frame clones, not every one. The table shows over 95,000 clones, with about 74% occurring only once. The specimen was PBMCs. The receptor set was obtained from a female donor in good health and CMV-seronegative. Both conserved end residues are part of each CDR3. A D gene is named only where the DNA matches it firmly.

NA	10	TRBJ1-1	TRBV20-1	CSARRTEAFF	TGCAGTGCTAGGAGAACTGAAGCTTTCTTT
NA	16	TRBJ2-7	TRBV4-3	CASSQDRAGAVYEQYF	TGCGCCAGCAGCCAAGATCGGGCGGGGGCTGTCTACGAGCAGTACTTC
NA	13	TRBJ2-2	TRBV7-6	CASKQSNTGELFF	TGTGCCAGCAAGCAAAGCAACACCGGGGAGCTGTTTTTT
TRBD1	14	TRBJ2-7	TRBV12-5	CASGPGQGVHEQYF	TGTGCTAGTGGCCCGGGACAGGGTGTCCACGAGCAGTACTTC
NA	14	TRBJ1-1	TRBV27	CASSLIRAGTEAFF	TGTGCCAGCAGTTTGATCAGGGCGGGGACTGAAGCTTTCTTT
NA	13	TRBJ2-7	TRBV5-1	CASSAQGGYEQYF	TGCGCCAGCAGCGCCCAAGGGGGCTACGAGCAGTACTTC
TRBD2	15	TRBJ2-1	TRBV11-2	CASSLRGGEYNEQFF	TGTGCCAGCAGCTTGCGGGGGGGGGAATACAATGAGCAGTTCTTC
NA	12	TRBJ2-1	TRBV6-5	CASSDKGNEQFF	TGTGCCAGCAGTGACAAAGGCAATGAGCAGTTCTTC
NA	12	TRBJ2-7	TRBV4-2	CASSQESGEQYF	TGTGCCAGCAGCCAAGAAAGCGGGGAGCAGTACTTC
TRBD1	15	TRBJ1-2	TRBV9	CASSGGGQGASGYTF	TGTGCCAGCAGCGGGGGGGGACAGGGGGCGTCTGGCTACACCTTC